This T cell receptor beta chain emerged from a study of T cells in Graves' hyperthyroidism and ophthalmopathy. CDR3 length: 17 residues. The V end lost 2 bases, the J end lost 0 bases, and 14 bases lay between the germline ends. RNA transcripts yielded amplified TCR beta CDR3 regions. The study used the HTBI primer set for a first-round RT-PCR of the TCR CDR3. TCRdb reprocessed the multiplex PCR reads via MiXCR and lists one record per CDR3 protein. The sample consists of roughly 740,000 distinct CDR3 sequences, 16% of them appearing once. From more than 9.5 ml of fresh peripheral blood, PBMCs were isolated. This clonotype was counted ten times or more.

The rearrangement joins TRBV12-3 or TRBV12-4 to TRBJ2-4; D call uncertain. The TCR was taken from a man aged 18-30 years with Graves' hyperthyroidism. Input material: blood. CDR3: CASSLKGNRPAKNIQYF. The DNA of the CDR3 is TGTGCCAGCAGTTTAAAAGGGAACAGACCAGCCAAAAACATTCAGTACTTC.